These 28 T cell receptor beta chains came from one sample sequenced in a study of T-cell reconstitution after alpha-beta-depleted transplantation in children. Unique molecular identifiers were used to barcode this TCRbeta library. MiXCR, applied by TCRdb to the PCR reads, yields one record per CDR3 protein. Among approximately 430,000 distinct CDR3 sequences, around 16% were seen once, and the ten largest hold roughly 27%. Sequenced material: PBMCs, mostly from graft donor cells, taken 360 days after TCRalphabeta/CD19-depleted stem cell transplant. These receptors all stem from a boy less than two years old who had a stem cell transplant for Wiskott-Aldrich syndrome, so the T cells may come from the graft donor.

In this sample, this clonotype turned up a few times. The rearrangement uses TRBV6-6 and TRBJ2-1; D is uncertain. The V end was cut by 2 bases, the J end by 8 bases, with 10 bases between. Per the germline V gene, CDR1 is MNHNY and CDR2 is SVGAGI (reference sequence). This CDR3 has 13 amino acids. CDR3 amino acids: CASSYNLEYEQFF. The CDR3, as DNA: TGTGCCAGCAGTTACAATCTAGAATATGAGCAGTTCTTC.

This clonotype was detected only a few times. The V and J genes are TRBV4-3 and TRBJ2-1; D possibly corresponds to TRBD2 (5 bases). The CDR3 loop spans 14 amino acids. Germline lookup yields CDR1 LGHNA and CDR2 YSLEER. The germline V and J ends were trimmed by 6 bases and 5 bases, with 14 bases remaining between them. The CDR3 DNA reads as TGCGCCAGCAGTCGGACTCCGGGGAACAATGAGCAGTTCTTC. Encoded protein: CASSRTPGNNEQFF.

In its sample, this clonotype was seen many times. The V and J genes are TRBV30 and TRBJ2-5; 12 bases match TRBD2. Germline CDR1 GTSNPN, CDR2 SVGIG (reference sequence). This CDR3 has 16 residues. The V gene end was trimmed by 0 bases and the J gene end by 3 bases; junction bases not matched to a gene: 5. The CDR3 DNA is TGTGCCTGGAGTGTACCCTGGACTAGCGGGAAAGAGACCCAGTACTTC. This gives the protein CAWSVPWTSGKETQYF.

This clonotype was observed a few times. This chain joins TRBV6-5 and TRBJ2-1; TRBD2 agrees at 9 bases. V gave up 5 bases and J gave up 7 bases; unmatched junction bases: 9. This CDR3 region has 15 residues. Germline V gives CDR1 MNHEY, CDR2 SVGAGI. CDR3 sequence (DNA): TGTGCCAGCAGTCCACTAGCGGGCTCGGGGAATGAGCAGTTCTTC. Translating gives CASSPLAGSGNEQFF.

This clonotype was observed many times. The rearrangement links TRBV12-3 or TRBV12-4 to TRBJ2-3; 10 nucleotides align to TRBD2. The CDR3 length is 15 residues. The ends lost 5 bases at V and 1 base at J; junction bases unmatched: 3. CDR3 protein: CASSPSGSGTDTQYF. DNA for the CDR3: TGTGCCAGCAGTCCTAGCGGGAGTGGCACAGATACGCAGTATTTT.

This sequence joins TRBV10-2 and TRBJ1-1; TRBD1 is a possible D gene (5 bases). V lost 3 bases and J lost 10, with 9 bases in between. This CDR3 has 11 amino acids. The germline gives CDR1 WSHSY, CDR2 SAAADI. CDR3 residues: CASSEGTRAFF. CDR3 sequence (DNA): TGCGCCAGCAGTGAAGGGACCCGAGCTTTCTTT.

This clonotype was counted only a few times. The chain links TRBV6-4 to TRBJ2-7; D remains unclear. Germline CDR1 and CDR2: MRHNA and SNTAGT. Trimming took 3 bases from V and 0 from J, leaving 6 bases between them. CDR3 length: 13 amino acids. CDR3 nucleotides: TGTGCCAGCAGTGAGGGCCCCTCCTACGAGCAGTACTTC. This sequence encodes CASSEGPSYEQYF.

CDR3 DNA: TGTGCCAGCAGCTTAGCGCTCCGCACTGAGCAGTTCTTC. Its protein is CASSLALRTEQFF. J is TRBJ2-1 and V is TRBV7-2; D unclear. Trimming took 0 bases from V and 9 from J, leaving 9 bases between them. Per germline, CDR1 SGHTA and CDR2 FQGNSA. The CDR3 is 13 amino acids.

This clonotype was observed a handful of times. The chain carries TRBV24-1 and TRBJ2-2; 10 bases align to TRBD2. V shed 5 bases and J 3 bases; nucleotides not matched to a gene: 8. The CDR3 is made up of 17 amino acids. Germline CDR1 is KGHDR and CDR2 is SFDVKD. As DNA, the CDR3 is TGTGCCACCAGTGGAATGCCCGGACTAGCGGACACCGGGGAGCTGTTTTTT. This sequence encodes CATSGMPGLADTGELFF.

This chain joins TRBV24-1 and TRBJ2-1, with D perhaps given as TRBD1 or TRBD2 (6 bases each). This CDR3 is 15 amino acids long. Germline CDR1 is KGHDR and CDR2 is SFDVKD. Deletions cut 3 bases from V and 5 bases from J, with 13 bases between. Written as DNA, the CDR3 is TGTGCCACCAGTGATCCTGCGGGACACCACAATGAGCAGTTCTTC. This gives the protein CATSDPAGHHNEQFF.

V and J are TRBV15 and TRBJ2-7; no clear D. Germline assignment: CDR1 LNHNV and CDR2 YYDKDF (reference sequence). V lost 5 bases and J 5 bases, leaving 10 bases between the germline ends. The CDR3 spans 12 residues. The CDR3 spells CATSVNDDEQYF. The CDR3 bases are TGTGCCACCAGCGTCAACGACGACGAGCAGTACTTC.

V and J are TRBV10-3 and TRBJ2-6, with no clear D. V was clipped by 0 bases and J by 0 bases, with 12 bases between them. This CDR3 comprises 18 residues. Per germline, CDR1 ENHRY and CDR2 SYGVKD. In DNA, the CDR3 is TGTGCCATCAGTGAGTCAGTCAACCCTAACTCTGGGGCCAACGTCCTGACTTTC. Its translation is CAISESVNPNSGANVLTF.

The rearrangement joins TRBV6-1 to TRBJ1-4, with D maybe TRBD1 (6 bases). V was clipped by 3 bases and J by 0 bases, with 17 bases between them. The CDR3 runs 18 residues. Germline assignment: CDR1 MNHNS and CDR2 SASEGT. CDR3 sequence: CASSDIVGGLSTNEKLFF. The DNA of the CDR3 is TGTGCCAGCAGTGATATTGTGGGGGGCCTCTCAACTAATGAAAAACTGTTTTTT.

This clonotype was recorded a few times. The chain joins TRBV6-1 to TRBJ2-3; the D call may be TRBD1 or TRBD2 (5 bases each). The germline CDR1 and CDR2 sequences are MNHNS and SASEGT. V lost 5 bases and J lost 2, with 14 bases in between. The CDR3 has 15 amino acids. The CDR3 DNA reads as TGTGCCAGCAGTCTCGGACCGGGACCCACAGATACGCAGTATTTT. As protein: CASSLGPGPTDTQYF.

The chain recombines TRBV5-1 with TRBJ2-7; a possible D gene is TRBD1 (6 bases). The CDR3 has 15 amino acids. The germline V and J ends were trimmed by 1 base and 1 base, with 12 bases remaining between them. CDR1 and CDR2 (germline): SGHRS, YFSETQ. The CDR3 sequence is CASSLNPGQSYEQYF. The CDR3 bases are TGCGCCAGCAGCTTGAATCCGGGACAATCCTACGAGCAGTACTTC.

This clonotype occurred many times. This sequence joins TRBV25-1 and TRBJ2-7; TRBD2 matches at 11 bases. This CDR3 comprises 15 residues. Germline CDR1 is MGHDK and CDR2 is SYGVNS. Trimming at V came to 6 bases and at J to 6 bases, leaving 10 bases not matched to a gene. CDR3 in amino acids: CASSLAGGPGGEQYF. DNA for the CDR3: TGTGCCAGCAGCCTAGCGGGAGGCCCGGGGGGCGAGCAGTACTTC.

The rearrangement joins TRBV5-1 to TRBJ2-3, with D perhaps given as TRBD1 or TRBD2 (6 bases each). V was trimmed by 2 bases and J by 4 bases, leaving 14 bases between them. This CDR3 has 15 amino acids. The V gene's germline CDR1 is SGHRS and CDR2 YFSETQ. In DNA, the CDR3 is TGCGCCAGCAGCTTCTTAAGGGGGGCCGCAGATACGCAGTATTTT. It yields the protein CASSFLRGAADTQYF.

The V call is TRBV5-1, the J call TRBJ2-1; no clear D. Trimming took 3 bases from V and 7 from J, leaving 20 bases between them. CDR3 length: 16 amino acids. Per the germline V gene, CDR1 is SGHRS and CDR2 is YFSETQ. CDR3 bases: TGCGCCAGCAGCTCCACCCACCTTACCGGTCAAAATGAGCAGTTCTTC. Its protein product is CASSSTHLTGQNEQFF.

This clonotype was seen a handful of times. J is TRBJ2-2 and V is TRBV6-1; D is uncertain. V lost 6 bases and J 6 bases, leaving 14 bases between the germline ends. Germline loops: CDR1 MNHNS, CDR2 SASEGT. This CDR3 has 14 amino acids. DNA for the CDR3: TGTGCCAGCAGCCCCCCTCGACATGCCGGGGAGCTGTTTTTT. Its protein is CASSPPRHAGELFF.

This clonotype showed up just a few times. This rearrangement joins TRBV27 to TRBJ2-5; the D call may be TRBD1 or TRBD2 (6 bases each). Germline values: CDR1 MNHEY, CDR2 SMNVEV (reference sequence). Trimming cost V 7 bases and J 2 bases, with 26 bases left between them. The CDR3 totals 18 residues. The CDR3 sequence is CASTPRGVPGRLQETQYF. The DNA of the CDR3 is TGTGCCAGCACCCCAAGGGGGGTTCCGGGACGCTTGCAAGAGACCCAGTACTTC.

This clonotype was found a few times. V usage is TRBV4-3 and J usage is TRBJ2-1; 10 nucleotides match TRBD2. After removal of 3 bases from V and 2 bases from J, the junction contained 4 bases not matched to a gene. The CDR3 is made up of 16 amino acids. The germline gives CDR1 LGHNA, CDR2 YSLEER. CDR3 sequence reads: CASSHAGTSAYNEQFF. DNA for the CDR3: TGCGCCAGCAGCCATGCCGGGACTAGCGCCTACAATGAGCAGTTCTTC.

The chain carries TRBV2 and TRBJ2-7; possibly TRBD1 for D (5 bases). The CDR3 length is 14 residues. V dropped 7 bases and J dropped 3 bases, with 16 bases sitting between them. CDR1 is SNHLY, CDR2 FYNNEI, per germline. The CDR3 sequence is CASTRGSLGYEQYF. CDR3 sequence (DNA): TGTGCCAGCACTAGGGGATCGTTGGGCTACGAGCAGTACTTC.

The V and J genes are TRBV29-1 and TRBJ1-1, with D perhaps TRBD1 (5 bases). V shed 6 bases and J shed 5 bases, with 22 bases lying between them. This CDR3 spans 15 amino acids. Germline V gene lookup returns CDR1 SQVTM and CDR2 ANQGSEA. The CDR3 loop is CSVKGSVGRGTEAFF. Written as DNA, the CDR3 is TGCAGCGTCAAAGGGAGTGTAGGGAGGGGAACTGAAGCTTTCTTT.

This clonotype appeared many times. The chain couples TRBV20-1 to TRBJ2-2; no definite D call. The V end lost 1 base, the J end lost 3 bases, and 3 bases lay between the germline ends. Germline CDR1 DFQATT, CDR2 SNEGSKA (reference sequence). This CDR3 contains 12 residues. The CDR3, as DNA: TGCAGTGCTAGAGGGTACACCGGGGAGCTGTTTTTT. It specifies CSARGYTGELFF.

V is TRBV5-1 and J is TRBJ1-5, with D possibly TRBD1 on 6 matching bases. This CDR3 contains 14 residues. Germline CDR1 and CDR2: SGHRS and YFSETQ. Trimming stripped 0 bases from V and 9 bases from J, with 13 bases between. CDR3 in amino acids: CASSLDRARGPQHF. For the CDR3, the DNA is TGCGCCAGCAGCTTGGACAGGGCTCGGGGGCCCCAGCATTTT.

In its sample, this clonotype was seen a few times. The rearrangement joins TRBV7-2 to TRBJ2-1; D is unresolved. The CDR3 totals 14 residues. The V end lost 8 bases, the J end lost 1 base, and 12 bases lay between the germline ends. Germline CDR1 reads SGHTA; CDR2 reads FQGNSA. The DNA of the CDR3 is TGTGCCAGCCAGGAGCGTCCGTCCTACAATGAGCAGTTCTTC. Residues: CASQERPSYNEQFF.

CDR3 protein: CASSASGPYYNEQYF. CDR3 nucleotides: TGTGCCAGCAGTGCTTCGGGGCCCTACTACAACGAGCAGTACTTC. The chain combines TRBV27 with TRBJ2-7; possibly TRBD1 or TRBD2 for D (5 bases each). The V and J ends lost 5 bases and 5 bases respectively, with 19 bases between them. CDR3 length equals 15 residues. Germline loops: CDR1 MNHEY, CDR2 SMNVEV (reference sequence).

The table lists this clonotype with a few counts. The CDR3 spells CASRGTTSGNTIYF. The CDR3 region has the DNA TGTGCCAGCAGAGGGACTACCTCTGGAAACACCATATATTTT. The chain is built from TRBV12-3 or TRBV12-4 and TRBJ1-3, with a possible D match to TRBD1 (5 bases). This CDR3 is 14 amino acids long. V shed 6 bases and J shed 0 bases, with 9 bases lying between them.